Below, 29 T cell receptor beta chains from the same sample are listed, as sequenced in a study of shared clonotypes between healthy human individuals. Libraries were prepared by immunoSEQ multiplex PCR; TCRdb keeps only in-frame clonotypes and omits some of them. This sample has 2.3 million or so clones, with approximately 93% found just once. The sample consisted of naive CD4+ T cells from PBMCs. As to subset: CD45RA+ positively selected. These receptors were obtained from a man between 18 and 29 years old in good health. Some clones in this sample may be carry-over from other donors' samples.

V and J are TRBV5-4 and TRBJ1-1; unclear D gene. The germline CDR1 and CDR2 sequences are SGHNT and YYREEE (reference sequence). Deletions cut 0 bases from V and 0 bases from J, with 12 bases between. CDR3 length: 16 amino acids. CDR3 region: CASSLEVTAVNTEAFF. CDR3 DNA: TGTGCCAGCAGCTTGGAAGTGACTGCGGTGAACACTGAAGCTTTCTTT.

The chain combines TRBV7-3 with TRBJ2-1, with 11 bases fitting TRBD2. V gave up 5 bases and J gave up 6 bases; unmatched junction bases: 6. The germline gives CDR1 SGHTA, CDR2 FQGTGA. The length of the CDR3 is 15 residues. Here the CDR3 reads CASSATSGVLNEQFF. CDR3 bases: TGTGCCAGCAGCGCGACTAGCGGGGTCCTCAATGAGCAGTTCTTC.

The chain recombines TRBV4-2 with TRBJ1-2; maybe TRBD1 (6 bases). V was pared by 3 bases and J by 4 bases, with 15 bases between. CDR3 length: 15 residues. Looked up from germline, CDR1 is LGHNA and CDR2 is YNFKEQ. The CDR3 bases are TGTGCCAGCAGCCACGAGGGGGGGACGGCCTATGGCTACACCTTC. Encoded protein: CASSHEGGTAYGYTF.

The chain employs TRBV30 and TRBJ1-5; D unresolved. Germline CDR1 reads GTSNPN; CDR2 reads SVGIG (reference sequence). Trimming pared 2 bases from V and 4 bases from J, leaving 9 bases between. The CDR3 contains 13 residues. The DNA of the CDR3 is TGTGCCTGGAGTATCGGGGAAAATCAGCCCCAGCATTTT. The encoded protein is CAWSIGENQPQHF. The full variable domain, with the rest looked up from reference TRBV30 and TRBJ1-5, is SQTIHQWPATLVQPVGSPLSLECTVEGTSNPNLYWYRQAAGRGLQLLFYSVGIGQISSEVPQNLSASRPQDRQFILSSKKLLLSDSGFYLCAWSIGENQPQHFGDGTRLSIL.

Details on this clone: Other DNA variants within this sample encode the same CDR3. The chain combines TRBV9 with TRBJ2-7; 7 bases are shared with TRBD2. This CDR3 region has 16 residues. From germline, CDR1 is SGDLS and CDR2 YYNGEE. The junction had 6 bases not matched to a gene; V was cut back by 0 bases and J by 0 bases. The CDR3 bases are TGTGCCAGCAGCGTAGGAGGCGGGGGAAGCTCCTACGAGCAGTACTTC. Residues: CASSVGGGGSSYEQYF.

The J gene is TRBJ2-7, the V gene TRBV14, with a possible D match to TRBD2 (5 bases). V lost 4 bases, J lost 2 bases, and 12 bases lay in between. The CDR3 extends over 14 amino acids. The germline CDR1 and CDR2 sequences are SGHDN and FVKESK. The CDR3 bases are TGTGCCAGCAGCCGAGGGTACACCGCCTACGAGCAGTACTTC. Its protein product is CASSRGYTAYEQYF. The full variable domain, completed using reference TRBV14 and TRBJ2-7, is EAGVTQFPSHSVIEKGQTVTLRCDPISGHDNLYWYRRVMGKEIKFLLHFVKESKQDESGMPNNRFLAERTGGTYSTLKVQPAELEDSGVYFCASSRGYTAYEQYFGPGTRLTVT.

As regards this clone: Different DNA sequences within this sample yield the same CDR3. The rearrangement links TRBV11-3 to TRBJ2-2; D might be TRBD1 or TRBD2, each matching 5 bases. Trimming removed 3 bases from V and 1 base from J, with 9 bases in between. CDR1 and CDR2 from the germline V gene are SGHNT and YENEEA. The CDR3 extends over 15 amino acids. The CDR3 loop reads CASSFGTGNTGELFF. CDR3 bases: TGTGCCAGCAGCTTCGGGACGGGGAACACCGGGGAGCTGTTTTTT.

The V and J genes are TRBV15 and TRBJ1-5, with D unclear. Trimming pared 0 bases from V and 4 bases from J, leaving 7 bases between. The germline gives CDR1 LNHNV, CDR2 YYDKDF (reference sequence). The CDR3 totals 14 residues. The CDR3 protein is CATSRDDRNQPQHF. CDR3 bases: TGTGCCACCAGCAGAGATGACCGGAATCAGCCCCAGCATTTT.

The chain uses TRBV7-3 and TRBJ2-1; TRBD1 matches at 9 bases. The CDR3 has 13 residues. Germline CDR1 is SGHTA and CDR2 is FQGTGA. V shed 3 bases, J shed 9 bases, and the junction held 3 bases outside the gene matches. The CDR3 protein is CASSFDRGGEQFF. CDR3 DNA: TGTGCCAGCAGCTTCGACAGGGGGGGTGAGCAGTTCTTC.

V is TRBV9 and J is TRBJ1-6; tentatively, D is TRBD1 (5 bases). CDR1 SGDLS and CDR2 YYNGEE come from the germline V gene. This CDR3 spans 16 amino acids. V was clipped by 7 bases and J by 1 base, with 15 bases between them. CDR3 nucleotide sequence: TGTGCCAGCCCTGTCCAGGGCTGGTCCTATAATTCACCCCTCCACTTT. Its protein product is CASPVQGWSYNSPLHF.

The V gene is TRBV7-3, the J gene TRBJ1-6, with TRBD1 matching 7 bases. The length of the CDR3 is 14 residues. In germline, CDR1 is SGHTA, CDR2 FQGTGA. With V trimmed by 4 bases and J by 6 bases, 3 bases remained unmatched. DNA of the CDR3: TGTGCCAGCAGCTCCGGGACAGTTAATTCACCCCTCCACTTT. Its protein product is CASSSGTVNSPLHF.

The V gene is TRBV21-1, the J gene TRBJ2-7. TRBV21-1 is described as a pseudogene. The CDR3 loop spans 14 amino acids. DNA for the CDR3: TGTGCCAGCACTTCAGCGGACAACTCCTACGAGCAGTACTTC. This codes for CASTSADNSYEQYF.

As for this clone: This same CDR3 is encoded by further DNA sequences in the sample. This rearrangement joins TRBV5-1 to TRBJ1-4; 9 positions agree with TRBD1. V lost 0 bases and J lost 5; bases outside the gene matches: 2. Germline assignment: CDR1 SGHRS and CDR2 YFSETQ. The CDR3 loop spans 15 amino acids. CDR3 nucleotides: TGCGCCAGCAGCTTGGGGGGACAGGGAAATGAAAAACTGTTTTTT. This gives the protein CASSLGGQGNEKLFF.

The chain couples TRBV7-3 to TRBJ1-4; D uncertain. The CDR3 covers 17 residues. Germline CDR1 and CDR2: SGHTA and FQGTGA. Trimming removed 5 bases from V and 8 bases from J, with 24 bases in between. The CDR3 sequence is CASSPLRSRLVSEKLFF. CDR3 coding DNA: TGTGCCAGCAGCCCCCTAAGGTCGCGTCTTGTTTCGGAAAAACTGTTTTTT.

This clone was recorded only once. The CDR3 bases are TGTGCCAGCAGTCTCCGGACAGGAAGCACAGATACGCAGTATTTT. Residues: CASSLRTGSTDTQYF. The chain combines TRBV27 with TRBJ2-3; 7 nucleotides agree with TRBD1. The CDR3 contains 15 residues. J gave up 0 bases and V 5 bases, and 5 bases lay outside the gene matches. Germline V CDR1 and CDR2: MNHEY, SMNVEV (reference sequence).

The chain links TRBV18 to TRBJ2-1, with 7 nucleotides matching TRBD2. The CDR3 runs 12 residues. The trim removed 6 bases at V and 16 bases at J, leaving 12 bases unmatched. Germline values: CDR1 KGHSH, CDR2 LQKENI. The CDR3, as DNA: TGTGCCAGCTCGCTTGATCGGACTAGAAATTTCTTC. Translating gives CASSLDRTRNFF.

This clone came up a few times. The chain recombines TRBV10-3 with TRBJ2-3; TRBD2 agrees at 11 bases. Germline V gene lookup returns CDR1 ENHRY and CDR2 SYGVKD. J lost 3 bases, V lost 2 bases, and 4 bases had no gene match. CDR3 length: 16 residues. This CDR3 is CAISEVLAGVTDTQYF. In DNA form, the CDR3 reads TGTGCCATCAGTGAGGTACTAGCGGGAGTTACAGATACGCAGTATTTT.

V is TRBV5-6 and J is TRBJ2-1; D not resolved. Germline V gives CDR1 SGHDT, CDR2 YYEEEE. V lost 5 bases, J lost 1 base, and 16 bases lay in between. This CDR3 has 16 amino acids. This CDR3 reads CASSSSPRVSYNEQFF. CDR3 nucleotides: TGTGCCAGCAGTTCCAGTCCGAGAGTATCCTACAATGAGCAGTTCTTC.

This rearrangement joins TRBV11-3 to TRBJ2-1, with 7 positions matching TRBD1. Germline values: CDR1 SGHNT, CDR2 YENEEA. The CDR3 loop spans 14 amino acids. V dropped 1 base and J dropped 9; count of bases not matched to a gene: 6. This CDR3 is CASSLVGGRGEQFF. CDR3 in DNA: TGTGCCAGCAGCTTAGTAGGGGGCAGGGGTGAGCAGTTCTTC.

This chain links TRBV7-6 with TRBJ2-3; D gene uncertain. This CDR3 spans 13 amino acids. Trimming stripped 5 bases from V and 3 bases from J, with 9 bases between. CDR1 and CDR2 from the germline V gene are SGHVS and FNYEAQ. The chain's CDR3 is CASSGLGTDTQYF. DNA of the CDR3: TGTGCCAGCAGCGGTCTAGGTACAGATACGCAGTATTTT.

A note on this clone: Other DNA sequences within the sample encode an identical CDR3. The CDR3 DNA sequence: TGTGCCAGCAGCGTTGTTGGCCAGGGCACAGATACGCAGTATTTT. Protein product: CASSVVGQGTDTQYF. The V and J genes are TRBV9 and TRBJ2-3; D call uncertain. From germline, CDR1 is SGDLS and CDR2 YYNGEE. The V and J ends lost 2 bases and 1 base respectively, with 11 bases between them. The CDR3 runs 15 residues.

A remark on this clone: Distinct nucleotide sequences in the sample also encode this CDR3. The genes are TRBV18 and TRBJ2-1; D perhaps matches TRBD1 (6 bases). The germline V gene has CDR1 KGHSH and CDR2 LQKENI. The CDR3 length is 15 residues. The V gene lost 3 bases and the J gene lost 4 bases, with 13 bases spanning the gap. The CDR3 region is CASSPLGQTYNEQFF. The CDR3 DNA reads as TGTGCCAGCTCACCCCTTGGACAGACATACAATGAGCAGTTCTTC. Full variable domain (missing parts from reference TRBV18 and TRBJ2-1): NAGVMQNPRHLVRRRGQEARLRCSPMKGHSHVYWYRQLPEEGLKFMVYLQKENIIDESGMPKERFSAEFPKEGPSILRIQQVVRGDSAAYFCASSPLGQTYNEQFFGPGTRLTVL.

V usage is TRBV28 and J usage is TRBJ1-3; possible D gene TRBD1, 6 bases. V lost 9 bases to trimming and J lost 6 bases, with 21 bases between them. CDR3 length equals 15 residues. Germline CDR1 and CDR2: MDHEN and SYDVKM. The CDR3 DNA is TGTGCCAGACAAAGTACCACAGGGCCCGCAAACACCATATATTTT. It yields the protein CARQSTTGPANTIYF. Full variable domain (rest looked up from reference TRBV28 and TRBJ1-3): DVKVTQSSRYLVKRTGEKVFLECVQDMDHENMFWYRQDPGLGLRLIYFSYDVKMKEKGDIPEGYSVSREKKERFSLILESASTNQTSMYLCARQSTTGPANTIYFGEGSWLTVV.

This clone appeared a single time. This rearrangement joins TRBV7-2 to TRBJ1-6, with unresolved D. This CDR3 has 15 residues. CDR1 is SGHTA, CDR2 FQGNSA, per germline. Deletions cut 2 bases from V and 9 bases from J, with 14 bases between. Here the CDR3 DNA reads TGTGCCAGCAGCTTACAGGTCATGAGTCGTTCACCCCTCCACTTT. This encodes CASSLQVMSRSPLHF.

This chain joins TRBV6-6 and TRBJ1-1; TRBD1 is a possible D gene (5 bases). Deletions cut 6 bases from V and 6 bases from J, with 14 bases between. CDR1 MNHNY and CDR2 SVGAGI come from the germline V gene (reference sequence). The CDR3 contains 13 residues. CDR3 DNA: TGTGCCAGCAGGGACGAGTGGGGCCCTGAAGCTTTCTTT. Protein product: CASRDEWGPEAFF.

Worth noting for this clone: Within the sample, other DNA sequences also encode this same CDR3. The chain joins TRBV9 to TRBJ2-5, with D uncertain. The length of the CDR3 is 13 residues. Germline-derived CDR1 and CDR2 are SGDLS and YYNGEE. The ends were cut back, 0 bases at V and 1 base at J, with 4 bases in the middle. CDR3 region: CASSVGLQETQYF. CDR3 DNA: TGTGCCAGCAGCGTAGGACTCCAAGAGACCCAGTACTTC.

This sequence joins TRBV2 and TRBJ2-7; D may be TRBD2 (6 bases). The CDR3 consists of 13 residues. The germline gives CDR1 SNHLY, CDR2 FYNNEI. V lost 6 bases and J lost 7, with 16 bases in between. The CDR3 sequence is CASRQVDAGEQYF. DNA for the CDR3: TGTGCCAGCAGACAGGTCGATGCGGGGGAGCAGTACTTC.

A few counts support this clone. This chain uses TRBV30 with TRBJ1-2; 7 bases are a match to TRBD1. Germline CDR1 reads GTSNPN; CDR2 reads SVGIG (reference sequence). The CDR3 has 12 amino acids. The V and J ends lost 2 bases and 10 bases, in that order; junction bases with no gene match: 7. The CDR3 nucleotides read TGTGCCTGGAGTCCCGGGACAGAAGTCTACACCTTC. This gives the protein CAWSPGTEVYTF.

Concerning this clone itself: The sample carries other DNA sequences with the same CDR3. This sequence joins TRBV6-6 and TRBJ2-1, with TRBD2 as a possible D gene (5 bases). Per germline, CDR1 MNHNY and CDR2 SVGAGI (reference sequence). Trimming removed 5 bases at V and 7 bases at J, with 9 bases between. The CDR3 extends over 12 amino acids. Here the CDR3 DNA reads TGTGCCAGCAGTCCCTCGGGGAATGAGCAGTTCTTC. It translates to CASSPSGNEQFF.